These 2 T cell receptor beta chains were all obtained from the same sample, sequenced in a study of identical twins. TCRdb ran MiXCR on the 5' RACE reads and lists one entry per CDR3 protein. The data show roughly 190,000 distinct CDR3 sequences, more than 15% seen once. This sample was also put to use in a study of T cells expressing NK-cell markers.

The material sequenced was CD8+ T cells sorted from blood. These receptors came from a woman aged 18-30 years in good health.

This clonotype was picked up a small number of times. The chain links TRBV6-1 to TRBJ2-5, with 9 positions matching TRBD2. With 7 bases clipped from V and 3 bases from J, the junction kept 6 bases outside the gene matches. The CDR3 consists of 14 residues. CDR1 is MNHNS, CDR2 SASEGT, per germline. CDR3: CASKVAGAEETQYF. The CDR3 DNA is TGTGCCAGCAAGGTAGCGGGGGCTGAAGAGACCCAGTACTTC.

The chain combines TRBV12-3 or TRBV12-4 with TRBJ2-6; 9 bases are shared with TRBD1. The CDR3 is 16 amino acids. J gave up 3 bases and V 7 bases, and 7 bases lay outside the gene matches. In DNA, the CDR3 is TGTGCCAGCAAACCGGGACAGGGATATGGGGCCAACGTCCTGACTTTC. Residues: CASKPGQGYGANVLTF.